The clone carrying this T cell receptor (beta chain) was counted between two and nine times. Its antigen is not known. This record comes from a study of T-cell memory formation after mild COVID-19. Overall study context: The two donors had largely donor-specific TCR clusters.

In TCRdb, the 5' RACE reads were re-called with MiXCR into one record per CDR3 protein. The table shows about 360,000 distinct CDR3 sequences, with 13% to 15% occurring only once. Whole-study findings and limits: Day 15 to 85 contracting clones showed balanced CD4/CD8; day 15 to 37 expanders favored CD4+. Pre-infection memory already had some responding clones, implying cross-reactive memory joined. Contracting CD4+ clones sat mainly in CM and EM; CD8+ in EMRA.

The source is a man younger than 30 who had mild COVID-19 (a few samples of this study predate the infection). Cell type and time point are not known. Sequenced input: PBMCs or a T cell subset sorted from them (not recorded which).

The CDR3, as DNA: TGTGCCTGGACCGGGGGGGACATTCAGTACTTC. Translation: CAWTGGDIQYF. J is TRBJ2-4 and V is TRBV30, with TRBD2 identical over 8 bases. CDR3 length: 11 residues. V shed 4 bases and J 8 bases; nucleotides not matched to a gene: 1. CDR1 is GTSNPN, CDR2 SVGIG, per germline (reference sequence). Full variable domain (rest looked up from reference TRBV30 and TRBJ2-4): SQTIHQWPATLVQPVGSPLSLECTVEGTSNPNLYWYRQAAGRGLQLLFYSVGIGQISSEVPQNLSASRPQDRQFILSSKKLLLSDSGFYLCAWTGGDIQYFGAGTRLSVL.